The TCR beta chain under discussion was sequenced for a study of T cell responses to AZD1222 COVID-19 vaccine. General observations from the study: The study identified only five to seven AZD1222 recipients as seropositive at baseline.

Worth noting for this clone: Its matching antigen is unknown.

Germline V gives CDR1 MDHEN, CDR2 SYDVKM. V lost 6 bases, J lost 4 bases, and 8 bases stayed unmatched. This CDR3 spans 14 amino acids. The method was immunoSEQ multiplex PCR; TCRdb's version includes in-frame clones alone and lacks a portion of them. The sample yields more than 150,000 clones, approximately 90% seen once. The chain couples TRBV28 to TRBJ1-2; 7 bases fit TRBD1. The sequences come from peripheral blood, collected on day 0 of AZD1222 vaccination. The clonotype originates from an adult in good health. The CDR3: CASRIRDRRYGYTF. CDR3 DNA sequence: TGTGCCAGCAGAATCCGGGACAGACGCTATGGCTACACCTTC.